The T cell receptor beta chain described here comes from a study of T cells after yellow fever vaccination. Deletions cut 8 bases from V and 1 base from J, with 12 bases between. Germline values: CDR1 MNHEY, CDR2 SVGEGT. The CDR3 is made up of 14 amino acids. TCRdb reanalysed the 5' RACE reads using MiXCR and keeps one entry per CDR3 protein. The data show 250,000 or so distinct CDR3 sequences, roughly 7.2% seen once. The sequencing used CD4+ T cells sorted from PBMCs, collected 15 days after the yellow fever booster vaccination. V usage is TRBV6-2 or TRBV6-3 and J usage is TRBJ1-5; TRBD1 might be the D (6 bases). This sequence was found in a man under 40 who received the YFV17D yellow fever vaccine. CDR3 nucleotide sequence: TGTGCCAGCGGATCCGGGACAAGCAATCAGCCCCAGCATTTT. Translating gives CASGSGTSNQPQHF.